These 26 T cell receptor beta chains were all obtained from the same sample, sequenced in a study of blood T cells in healthy people across ages. Primed by a sample-barcoded 5' primer and a J-beta primer mix, a second PCR proceeded for roughly 7 to 12 cycles. MiXCR was run by TCRdb on the 5' RACE reads, yielding one entry per CDR3 protein. The sample comprises about 1.6 million distinct CDR3 sequences, about 32% of which are singletons, and about 11% rests with the top ten. Sequencing was done on a sample of blood. These receptors all come from a woman aged 25 to 39 in good health.

This clonotype was observed a few times. One end of the junction fails to match germline, which may point to a read error. The chain employs TRBV6-2 or TRBV6-3 and TRBJ2-7; TRBD2 agrees at 7 bases. Germline loops: CDR1 MNHEY, CDR2 SVGEGT. The CDR3 loop spans 17 amino acids. CDR3 region: CASSYSILAETSYGQYF. CDR3 coding DNA: TGTGCCAGCAGTTACTCGATTCTAGCGGAAACAAGCTACGGGCAGTACTTC.

J is TRBJ1-2 and V is TRBV5-1; 7 bases match TRBD1. The CDR3 covers 14 residues. In germline, CDR1 is SGHRS, CDR2 YFSETQ. J was trimmed by 4 bases and V by 4 bases; bases with no gene match: 7. The DNA for the CDR3 is TGCGCCAGCAGCCCGGACAGGACCTTCTATGGCTACACCTTC. This translates into CASSPDRTFYGYTF.

This chain uses TRBV21-1 with TRBJ2-3; the table's TRBD1 call for D was not verified on the DNA. TRBV21-1 is a documented pseudogene. This CDR3 contains 19 residues. The CDR3 is CASSKGEGQLSWSADTQYF. CDR3 nucleotide sequence: TGTGCCAGCAGCAAAGGCGAGGGGCAGTTGTCGTGGAGCGCAGATACGCAGTATTTT.

J is TRBJ2-1 and V is TRBV20-1; 7 bases map to TRBD2. The J segment lost 4 bases and the V segment lost 1 base, leaving 10 bases of the junction unmatched. Looked up from germline, CDR1 is DFQATT and CDR2 is SNEGSKA (reference sequence). CDR3 length equals 16 residues. CDR3 nucleotides: TGCAGTGCTAGAGGGGTGGTGGGAGGGTCTTACAATGAGCAGTTCTTC. It translates to CSARGVVGGSYNEQFF.

In this sample, this clonotype turned up many times. The chain joins TRBV29-1 to TRBJ2-7; 10 bases agree with TRBD2. From germline, CDR1 is SQVTM and CDR2 ANQGSEA. CDR3 size: 13 residues. J lost 2 bases, V lost 6 bases, and 4 bases had no gene match. CDR3 region: CSVGTSEAYEQYF. CDR3 coding DNA: TGCAGCGTGGGGACTAGCGAAGCCTACGAGCAGTACTTC.

Worth noting for this clonotype: A much larger clone is a single base away; this may be a read error. The rearrangement joins TRBV5-1 to TRBJ2-5; no reliable D call. Germline CDR1 reads SGHRS; CDR2 reads YFSETQ. This CDR3 has 12 residues. The CDR3, as DNA: TGCGCCAGCAGCGACAACCAAGGGACCCAGTACTTC. This codes for CASSDNQGTQYF.

The chain recombines TRBV7-9 with TRBJ2-7; 9 nucleotides line up with TRBD1. The trim removed 3 bases at V and 2 bases at J, leaving 5 bases unmatched. Germline CDR1 reads SEHNR; CDR2 reads FQNEAQ (reference sequence). The CDR3 is 15 residues long. The CDR3 loop reads CASSFWTGEPYEQYF. The CDR3, as DNA: TGTGCCAGCAGCTTCTGGACAGGGGAGCCCTACGAGCAGTACTTC. The whole variable domain, filled in from reference TRBV7-9 and TRBJ2-7, reads DTGVSQNPRHKITKRGQNVTFRCDPISEHNRLYWYRQTLGQGPEFLTYFQNEAQLEKSRLLSDRFSAERPKGSFSTLEIQRTEQGDSAMYLCASSFWTGEPYEQYFGPGTRLTVT.

Ten or more counts support this clonotype. Mismatch with germline at one junction end may stem from a read error. The J gene is TRBJ2-3, the V gene TRBV5-1; TRBD2 matches at 8 bases. Germline assignment: CDR1 SGHRS and CDR2 YFSETQ. The CDR3 extends over 14 amino acids. The CDR3 spells CASSFTGGPDTQYF. CDR3 nucleotides: TGTGCCAGCAGCTTTACGGGAGGGCCAGATACGCAGTATTTT.

The V and J genes are TRBV25-1 and TRBJ1-2, with D unclear. Trimming pared 0 bases from V and 5 bases from J, leaving 4 bases between. Germline V gene lookup returns CDR1 MGHDK and CDR2 SYGVNS. The CDR3 covers 12 residues. The DNA for the CDR3 is TGTGCCAGCAGTGAATACGGGTATGGCTACACCTTC. Its protein product is CASSEYGYGYTF.

J is TRBJ2-7 and V is TRBV20-1; no definite D call. Germline V lookup: CDR1 DFQATT, CDR2 SNEGSKA (reference sequence). CDR3 length: 13 amino acids. V was trimmed by 0 bases and J by 2 bases, leaving 8 bases between them. CDR3 residues: CSARDVRTYEQYF. The CDR3, as DNA: TGCAGTGCTAGAGATGTAAGGACCTACGAGCAGTACTTC.

This clonotype appeared many times. The gene calls are TRBV29-1 and TRBJ2-7; D not certain. Germline assignment: CDR1 SQVTM and CDR2 ANQGSEA. The CDR3 is made up of 12 amino acids. Trimming shortened V by 0 bases and J by 4 bases, and 7 bases separated the two germline ends. The CDR3 loop is CSVEDTIYEQYF. CDR3 in DNA: TGCAGCGTTGAAGATACAATTTACGAGCAGTACTTC.

In this sample, this clonotype turned up a few times. The chain links TRBV11-2 to TRBJ1-5; D is unclear. The V and J ends lost 5 bases and 1 base respectively, with 9 bases between them. Germline V CDR1 and CDR2: SGHAT, FQNNGV. The CDR3 has 14 residues. The CDR3 nucleotides are TGTGCCAGCAGCCCCTCCTCGAGCAATCAGCCCCAGCATTTT. Protein sequence: CASSPSSSNQPQHF.

The CDR3 is CASSLAEGSGSPLHF. DNA for the CDR3: TGTGCCAGCAGCTTAGCCGAGGGCAGTGGTTCACCCCTCCACTTT. The chain carries TRBV7-9 and TRBJ1-6; no definite D call. This CDR3 comprises 15 residues. Germline CDR1 reads SEHNR; CDR2 reads FQNEAQ (reference sequence). V lost 0 bases and J lost 9, with 12 bases in between.

This clonotype has more than one count but fewer than ten. The chain joins TRBV5-1 to TRBJ2-6; D remains unclear. CDR1 SGHRS and CDR2 YFSETQ come from the germline V gene. The CDR3 runs to 16 residues. Deletions cut 1 base from V and 0 bases from J, with 8 bases between. The CDR3 DNA reads as TGCGCCAGCAGCTTGCGGTCAACCTCTGGGGCCAACGTCCTGACTTTC. Translating it yields CASSLRSTSGANVLTF.

The genes are TRBV13 and TRBJ2-3; 7 bases agree with TRBD2. The junction had 5 bases not matched to a gene; V was cut back by 2 bases and J by 0 bases. Germline loops: CDR1 PRHDT, CDR2 FYEKMQ (reference sequence). This CDR3 comprises 16 residues. The CDR3 protein is CASSLLAASSTDTQYF. The CDR3 DNA is TGTGCCAGCAGCTTACTAGCGGCGTCTAGCACAGATACGCAGTATTTT.

The V gene is TRBV10-3, the J gene TRBJ2-1, with a possible D match to TRBD2 (6 bases). The V gene lost 6 bases and the J gene lost 0 bases, with 12 bases spanning the gap. Germline V gene data show CDR1 as ENHRY and CDR2 as SYGVKD. This CDR3 has 15 amino acids. CDR3 nucleotides: TGTGCCATCAGCCCTAGCGAGAGCTCCTACAATGAGCAGTTCTTC. Amino acid sequence: CAISPSESSYNEQFF.

About this clonotype itself: The conserved phenylalanine or tryptophan normally closing the CDR3 is absent here, so this likely arose from a read error. The V call is TRBV5-1, the J call TRBJ2-3, with 8 bases identical to TRBD1. Germline V CDR1 and CDR2: SGHRS, YFSETQ. The CDR3 length is 16 residues. Trimming at V came to 9 bases and at J to 0 bases, leaving 12 bases not matched to a gene. The CDR3 loop is CANPTGVRVSTDTQYL. In DNA form, the CDR3 reads TGCGCCAACCCGACAGGGGTGAGGGTGAGCACAGATACGCAGTATTTA.

The J gene is TRBJ2-3, the V gene TRBV7-4, with D possibly called TRBD1 or TRBD2 (5 bases each). CDR3 length: 20 amino acids. Trimming took off 1 base at V and 0 bases at J, with 23 bases between the two ends. Germline loops: CDR1 SGHVT, CDR2 SQSDAQ. The CDR3 loop reads CASSLVQGACVGPSTDTQYF. CDR3 DNA: TGTGCCAGCAGCTTAGTGCAGGGAGCTTGCGTGGGACCAAGCACAGATACGCAGTATTTT.

This chain joins TRBV2 and TRBJ2-5, with D uncertain. Per germline, CDR1 SNHLY and CDR2 FYNNEI. Trimming cost V 8 bases and J 7 bases, with 5 bases left between them. CDR3 length: 9 amino acids. CDR3 protein: CASRGTQYF. The CDR3 DNA follows: TGTGCCAGCCGTGGGACCCAGTACTTC.

The gene calls are TRBV6-1 and TRBJ2-5; D is unclear. Trimming took 3 bases from V and 3 from J, leaving 8 bases between them. The CDR3 is made up of 13 amino acids. The germline gives CDR1 MNHNS, CDR2 SASEGT. The CDR3 coding sequence is TGTGCCAGCAGTGACAGAATCGAAGAGACCCAGTACTTC. Protein sequence: CASSDRIEETQYF.

V is TRBV15 and J is TRBJ2-7, with 9 bases fitting TRBD1. J gave up 4 bases and V 5 bases, and 12 bases lay outside the gene matches. The CDR3 is 16 residues long. The germline CDR1 and CDR2 sequences are LNHNV and YYDKDF (reference sequence). The DNA for the CDR3 is TGTGCCACCAGCTTTGGGGAGGGACAGGGCATATACGAGCAGTACTTC. Its translation is CATSFGEGQGIYEQYF. Full variable domain (missing parts from reference TRBV15 and TRBJ2-7): DAMVIQNPRYQVTQFGKPVTLSCSQTLNHNVMYWYQQKSSQAPKLLFHYYDKDFNNEADTPDNFQSRRPNTSFCFLDIRSPGLGDTAMYLCATSFGEGQGIYEQYFGPGTRLTVT.

Ten or more counts support this clonotype. This rearrangement joins TRBV6-6 to TRBJ2-3; the D gene is possibly TRBD2 (6 bases). The CDR3 extends over 13 amino acids. CDR1 is MNHNY, CDR2 SVGAGI, per germline (reference sequence). The V and J ends lost 6 bases and 1 base respectively, with 8 bases between them. The DNA of the CDR3 is TGTGCCAGCAGGGAGGGAGGCACAGATACGCAGTATTTT. Translating gives CASREGGTDTQYF.

The chain is built from TRBV6-2 or TRBV6-3 and TRBJ1-2; a possible D gene is TRBD1 (5 bases). From germline, CDR1 is MNHEY and CDR2 SVGEGT. The CDR3 runs 14 residues. The V end was cut by 4 bases, the J end by 2 bases, with 11 bases between. Here the CDR3 DNA reads TGTGCCAGCAGTTTGGGCAGGGAAAACTATGGCTACACCTTC. It translates to CASSLGRENYGYTF.

The J gene is TRBJ2-1, the V gene TRBV20-1; D is perhaps TRBD2 (7 bases). Per germline, CDR1 DFQATT and CDR2 SNEGSKA (reference sequence). V dropped 6 bases and J dropped 8 bases, with 17 bases sitting between them. The CDR3 consists of 13 residues. CDR3 nucleotides: TGCAGTGCCGGAGGGGGGGCGTTCTATGAGCAGTTCTTC. Amino acid sequence: CSAGGGAFYEQFF.

The chain carries TRBV20-1 and TRBJ2-7; 9 bases fit TRBD1. Germline loops: CDR1 DFQATT, CDR2 SNEGSKA (reference sequence). The CDR3 is 15 residues long. The V gene end was trimmed by 6 bases and the J gene end by 2 bases; junction bases not matched to a gene: 11. CDR3 sequence: CSAKIGGQGTYEQYF. In DNA, the CDR3 is TGCAGTGCCAAAATCGGGGGACAGGGAACCTACGAGCAGTACTTC.

V and J are TRBV7-3 and TRBJ2-5; no clear D. The J call is doubtful: the DNA matches TRBJ2-7 better. Germline lookup yields CDR1 SGHTA and CDR2 FQGTGA. The CDR3 runs 15 residues. CDR3 in amino acids: CASSLRPTVNFEQYF. DNA for the CDR3: TGTGCCAGCAGCTTAAGGCCAACAGTGAACTTCGAGCAGTACTTC.